The T cell receptor beta chain under discussion was sequenced for a study of blood T cell repertoires in COVID-19. At the level of the study: The United States, Italy and Spain supplied acute and convalescent COVID-19 samples.

In the authors' workflow: Reference gene primers were amplified, and this amplification served to estimate nucleated cell counts. Clones were sequenced by immunoSEQ multiplex PCR, and TCRdb holds only the in-frame ones, with some missing. Clone size and V and J calls were adopted from that table, with D and trimming inferred from the DNA. Among some 95,000 clones listed, approximately 76% were seen once. The J segment lost 1 base and the V segment lost 3 bases, leaving 3 bases of the junction unmatched. The germline gives CDR1 KGHDR, CDR2 SFDVKD. CDR3 size: 16 residues. V and J are TRBV24-1 and TRBJ2-2; 8 bases fit TRBD2. Sequencing was performed on peripheral blood. The sequence was obtained from a man between 65 and 85 years old with acute or convalescent COVID-19. CDR3 region: CATSDRRGGNTGELFF. Here the CDR3 DNA reads TGTGCCACCAGTGATCGCCGGGGGGGGAACACCGGGGAGCTGTTTTTT.